This entry is about one T cell receptor (beta chain). Its antigen is unidentified. The length of the CDR3 is 17 residues. The data were obtained in a study of identical twins. Notes on the study in general: Partly confounded zero-insertion analyses could result from invariant MAIT and iNKT cells. Carriage of fewer insertions was seen in abundant cord blood beta clonotypes, whereas memory repertoires showed none.

TCRdb recomputed calls from the 5' RACE reads with MiXCR, one row per CDR3 protein. The sample holds some 460,000 distinct CDR3 sequences, approximately 15% seen once. These sequences were also reported in another study, on yellow fever vaccine responses in identical twins.

The receptor comes from a woman aged 18 to 35 in good health. Sequenced sample: CD4+ T cells sorted from blood. The genes are TRBV21-1 and TRBJ2-5; TRBD1 reflects the table's D call only, with no check against the DNA. TRBV21-1 is a pseudogene locus. CDR3 nucleotide sequence: TGTGCCAGCAGCAAAGGAGGAGATCGGGCGCGCCAAGAGACCCAGTACTTC. As protein: CASSKGGDRARQETQYF.